The 8 T cell receptor beta chains below come from one sample, sequenced in a study of blood T cell repertoires in COVID-19. Assay: immunoSEQ multiplex PCR; the TCRdb copy retains only in-frame clones and omits some. The repertoire includes some 180,000 clones, 84% of them detected once, and roughly 11% sits in the top ten. Sequenced sample: peripheral blood. The receptor set was obtained from a man aged 70 or older with active or convalescent COVID-19.

The V gene is TRBV19, the J gene TRBJ2-7, with a possible D match to TRBD1 (6 bases). The CDR3 totals 16 residues. With 5 bases removed from V and 0 bases from J, the gap between germline ends came to 17 bases. Germline V gene sequence: CDR1 LNHDA, CDR2 SQIVND (reference sequence). Here the CDR3 reads CASSEPSTGLSYEQYF. For the CDR3, the DNA is TGTGCCAGTAGTGAACCCTCGACAGGACTCTCCTACGAGCAGTACTTC.

This clone was recorded a few times. The rearrangement uses TRBV27 and TRBJ2-7; a possible D gene is TRBD1 (5 bases). In germline, CDR1 is MNHEY, CDR2 SMNVEV (reference sequence). Trimming pared 2 bases from V and 1 base from J, leaving 6 bases between. The CDR3 runs to 13 residues. This chain's CDR3 is CASSLRGSYEQYF. CDR3 sequence (DNA): TGTGCCAGCAGTTTAAGGGGTTCCTACGAGCAGTACTTC.

The chain employs TRBV7-3 and TRBJ2-2, with TRBD2 matching 9 bases. The CDR3 covers 19 residues. V lost 0 bases, J lost 7 bases, and 15 bases stayed unmatched. The germline CDR1 and CDR2 sequences are SGHTA and FQGTGA. The CDR3 loop is CASSLTPFRAGGPGGELFF. DNA for the CDR3: TGTGCCAGCAGCTTAACGCCCTTTCGGGCGGGAGGGCCGGGCGGGGAGCTGTTTTTT.

This chain joins TRBV4-1 and TRBJ2-1; TRBD1 might be the D (5 bases). Germline V gene sequence: CDR1 MGHRA, CDR2 YSYEKL. Trimming cost V 4 bases and J 3 bases, with 16 bases left between them. This CDR3 has 16 amino acids. Here the CDR3 reads CASSPLPLRVYNEQFF. The CDR3 DNA is TGCGCCAGCAGCCCCCTGCCCCTCAGGGTCTACAATGAGCAGTTCTTC.

The chain recombines TRBV18 with TRBJ2-2; D possibly corresponds to TRBD1 (6 bases). This CDR3 spans 16 amino acids. Germline values: CDR1 KGHSH, CDR2 LQKENI. Trimming took 6 bases from V and 3 from J, leaving 17 bases between them. The CDR3 DNA follows: TGTGCCAGCTCCATTAGACAGGCGACTGACACCGGGGAGCTGTTTTTT. Its translation: CASSIRQATDTGELFF.

The J gene is TRBJ1-6, the V gene TRBV7-2; 7 bases align to TRBD1. This CDR3 contains 15 residues. V lost 2 bases, J lost 6 bases, and 4 bases stayed unmatched. Looked up from germline, CDR1 is SGHTA and CDR2 is FQGNSA. CDR3 in amino acids: CASSLNRGGNSPLHF. Here the CDR3 DNA reads TGTGCCAGCAGCTTAAACAGGGGAGGTAATTCACCCCTCCACTTT.

This chain links TRBV28 with TRBJ1-2, with 7 bases that match TRBD1. J was trimmed by 1 base and V by 3 bases; bases with no gene match: 5. This CDR3 is built from 15 residues. Germline V gene sequence: CDR1 MDHEN, CDR2 SYDVKM. CDR3 sequence: CASSFSRQGNYGYTF. The CDR3 coding sequence is TGTGCCAGCAGTTTTTCGAGACAGGGTAACTATGGCTACACCTTC.

This rearrangement joins TRBV28 to TRBJ2-1, with D possibly matching TRBD1 (6 bases). V dropped 4 bases and J dropped 5 bases, with 12 bases sitting between them. This CDR3 region has 14 residues. Per germline, CDR1 MDHEN and CDR2 SYDVKM. CDR3 nucleotides: TGTGCCAGCAGTTACCCGGACAGAGACAATGAGCAGTTCTTC. This translates into CASSYPDRDNEQFF.